The 22 T cell receptor beta chains below were found in one sample sequenced in a study of cytomegalovirus exposure and HLA in healthy donors. A multiplex PCR was run with 60 Vbeta primers and 13 Jbeta primers. Method: immunoSEQ multiplex PCR; TCRdb's copy keeps in-frame clones and lacks some. The sample holds roughly 100,000 clones, 70% to 80% seen once. Sequenced input: PBMCs. The receptors stem from a man aged 60-69 years in good health and CMV-seronegative.

This clone has only a few counts. The V call is TRBV15, the J call TRBJ2-6, with D perhaps TRBD1 (6 bases). Per the germline V gene, CDR1 is LNHNV and CDR2 is YYDKDF (reference sequence). V lost 6 bases and J lost 2, with 11 bases in between. The length of the CDR3 is 15 residues. In DNA form, the CDR3 reads TGTGCCACCAGGGGAGCAGGGGCTGGGGCCAACGTCCTGACTTTC. This translates into CATRGAGAGANVLTF.

This clone has a handful of counts. This sequence joins TRBV29-1 and TRBJ1-1; the D gene is possibly TRBD1 (5 bases). Trimming took 4 bases from V and 4 from J, leaving 13 bases between them. Germline CDR1 and CDR2: SQVTM and ANQGSEA. The CDR3 is made up of 13 amino acids. The CDR3 sequence: CSVAGLKSTEAFF. CDR3 coding DNA: TGCAGCGTTGCAGGGTTGAAGAGCACTGAAGCTTTCTTT.

The chain combines TRBV19 with TRBJ1-1; TRBD1 might be the D (5 bases). CDR3 length: 15 residues. V was shortened by 5 bases and J by 6 bases, with 19 bases between the two germline ends. Germline CDR1 LNHDA, CDR2 SQIVND (reference sequence). The CDR3 sequence: CASSFPVRRGPEAFF. The DNA for the CDR3 is TGTGCCAGTAGTTTTCCGGTTAGGAGGGGCCCTGAAGCTTTCTTT.

The V and J genes are TRBV19 and TRBJ1-5, with 7 bases lining up with TRBD1. Trimming took 5 bases from V and 5 from J; bases not matched to a gene: 9. The CDR3 has 15 amino acids. The germline gives CDR1 LNHDA, CDR2 SQIVND (reference sequence). The DNA for the CDR3 is TGTGCCAGTAGTGGGGGACAGCTGGGCGATCAGCCCCAGCATTTT. It encodes CASSGGQLGDQPQHF. Filled out from reference TRBV19 and TRBJ1-5, the complete variable domain reads DGGITQSPKYLFRKEGQNVTLSCEQNLNHDAMYWYRQDPGQGLRLIYYSQIVNDFQKGDIAEGYSVSREKKESFPLTVTSAQKNPTAFYLCASSGGQLGDQPQHFGDGTRLSIL.

This clone was observed a single time. This chain connects TRBV5-1 to TRBJ1-1; 7 bases line up with TRBD1. Trimming at V came to 6 bases and at J to 1 base, leaving 3 bases not matched to a gene. The CDR3 is made up of 13 amino acids. Germline values: CDR1 SGHRS, CDR2 YFSETQ. The CDR3 coding sequence is TGCGCCAGCAAGGGACAGTCGAACACTGAAGCTTTCTTT. As protein: CASKGQSNTEAFF.

The sample holds a few counts of this clone. The chain uses TRBV9 and TRBJ1-2, with 10 bases lining up with TRBD1. Germline-derived CDR1 and CDR2 are SGDLS and YYNGEE. CDR3 length: 15 residues. Trimming at V came to 3 bases and at J to 1 base, leaving 3 bases not matched to a gene. DNA for the CDR3: TGTGCCAGCAGCGGCGGGGACAGGGGTAACTATGGCTACACCTTC. Translating gives CASSGGDRGNYGYTF.

The V gene is TRBV6-5, the J gene TRBJ1-4; D perhaps matches TRBD1 (6 bases). The CDR3 is 16 residues long. Germline-derived CDR1 and CDR2 are MNHEY and SVGAGI. The V end was cut by 4 bases, the J end by 0 bases, with 12 bases between. DNA of the CDR3: TGTGCCAGCAGTTCACAGGGCCCTGCAACTAATGAAAAACTGTTTTTT. Residues: CASSSQGPATNEKLFF.

The gene calls are TRBV28 and TRBJ1-2, with D hard to call. CDR1 MDHEN and CDR2 SYDVKM come from the germline V gene. The CDR3 is 13 amino acids. Trimming stripped 6 bases from V and 4 bases from J, with 12 bases between. The CDR3 DNA is TGTGCCAGCAGGGGAGGACGTCCCTATGGCTACACCTTC. This gives the protein CASRGGRPYGYTF.

V and J are TRBV4-3 and TRBJ2-1, with 7 bases matching TRBD1. Losses at the gene ends were 4 bases for V and 7 bases for J; bases not matched to a gene: 10. CDR1 and CDR2 from the germline V gene are LGHNA and YSLEER. The CDR3 sequence is 15 residues long. The CDR3 DNA follows: TGCGCCAGCAGCCGCCTAGACAGGGACAATAATGAGCAGTTCTTC. This codes for CASSRLDRDNNEQFF.

This clone showed up just a few times. This chain joins TRBV28 and TRBJ1-2, with D perhaps matching TRBD1 (6 bases). CDR3 size: 14 residues. Germline V CDR1 and CDR2: MDHEN, SYDVKM. Trimming left V 5 bases short and J 8 bases short, with 18 bases between. This chain's CDR3 is CASSRISQGRGYTF. The DNA of the CDR3 is TGTGCCAGCAGTCGGATCTCACAGGGCAGAGGCTACACCTTC.

The chain joins TRBV30 to TRBJ1-4; D is unresolved. The germline V and J ends were trimmed by 2 bases and 7 bases, with 14 bases remaining between them. This CDR3 has 14 residues. From germline, CDR1 is GTSNPN and CDR2 SVGIG (reference sequence). The CDR3 DNA follows: TGTGCCTGGAGTACTGAGGGTATATTTGAAAAACTGTTTTTT. Its translation is CAWSTEGIFEKLFF.

This sequence joins TRBV4-1 and TRBJ2-7; no clear D gene. From germline, CDR1 is MGHRA and CDR2 YSYEKL. This CDR3 has 13 amino acids. V was cut by 0 bases and J by 4 bases, with 7 bases left in between. The CDR3 reads CASSQDPFYEQYF. CDR3 bases: TGCGCCAGCAGCCAAGACCCCTTTTACGAGCAGTACTTC.

As DNA, the CDR3 is TGTGCCAGTAGTATATTGGCAGGGAATCAGCCCCAGCATTTT. It encodes CASSILAGNQPQHF. This rearrangement joins TRBV19 to TRBJ1-5; a possible D gene is TRBD1 (5 bases). The CDR3 covers 14 residues. Germline CDR1 reads LNHDA; CDR2 reads SQIVND (reference sequence). V dropped 2 bases and J dropped 4 bases, with 9 bases sitting between them.

The rearrangement links TRBV30 to TRBJ1-2; tentatively, D is TRBD1 (6 bases). There are 12 residues in the CDR3. The ends were cut back, 1 base at V and 4 bases at J, with 7 bases in the middle. The V gene's germline CDR1 is GTSNPN and CDR2 SVGIG (reference sequence). The CDR3 is CAWSGQAYGYTF. The CDR3 nucleotides are TGTGCCTGGAGTGGACAGGCCTATGGCTACACCTTC.

V usage is TRBV7-9 and J usage is TRBJ1-3, with TRBD1 matching 10 bases. CDR1 and CDR2 (germline): SEHNR, FQNEAQ (reference sequence). The CDR3 consists of 18 residues. V lost 5 bases to trimming and J lost 0 bases; unmatched junction nucleotides: 10. The CDR3, as DNA: TGTGCCAGCAGCCGAAACCGGGACAGGGGCCTCTCTGGAAACACCATATATTTT. Protein: CASSRNRDRGLSGNTIYF.

The chain combines TRBV7-6 with TRBJ2-3; D is perhaps TRBD2 (7 bases). The V and J ends lost 4 bases and 2 bases respectively, with 13 bases between them. The CDR3 consists of 15 residues. Looked up from germline, CDR1 is SGHVS and CDR2 is FNYEAQ. As DNA, the CDR3 is TGTGCCAGCAGCTCTGTAGGGGGGGCCACAGATACGCAGTATTTT. This codes for CASSSVGGATDTQYF.

This chain uses TRBV5-4 with TRBJ1-2, with TRBD1 identical over 9 bases. The CDR3 is 18 residues long. The V and J ends lost 4 bases and 3 bases, in that order; junction bases with no gene match: 16. Germline V gene sequence: CDR1 SGHNT, CDR2 YYREEE (reference sequence). CDR3 residues: CASSGRDRVSYTDYGYTF. In nucleotides, the CDR3 is TGTGCCAGCAGCGGTAGGGACAGGGTGTCCTATACCGACTATGGCTACACCTTC. Drawing the rest from reference TRBV5-4 and TRBJ1-2, the complete variable domain is ETGVTQSPTHLIKTRGQQVTLRCSSQSGHNTVSWYQQALGQGPQFIFQYYREEENGRGNFPPRFSGLQFPNYSSELNVNALELDDSALYLCASSGRDRVSYTDYGYTFGSGTRLTVV.

The rearrangement links TRBV6-5 to TRBJ2-2; 11 bases align to TRBD2. CDR3 length: 14 amino acids. Germline CDR1 is MNHEY and CDR2 is SVGAGI. V was clipped by 11 bases and J by 4 bases; unmatched bases: 6. The CDR3 DNA follows: TGTGCCGCCTATAGCGGGGGGGGCACCGGGGAGCTGTTTTTT. Its protein is CAAYSGGGTGELFF.

This sequence joins TRBV27 and TRBJ1-1, with 7 nucleotides matching TRBD1. With V trimmed by 2 bases and J by 2 bases, 5 bases remained unmatched. The CDR3 extends over 15 amino acids. Germline assignment: CDR1 MNHEY and CDR2 SMNVEV (reference sequence). CDR3 amino acids: CASSLTGTANTEAFF. CDR3 bases: TGTGCCAGCAGTTTAACCGGGACAGCTAACACTGAAGCTTTCTTT.

In its sample, this clone was seen once. The chain has TRBV10-3 and TRBJ1-5, with D hard to call. Trimming left V 8 bases short and J 1 base short, with 6 bases between. There are 12 residues in the CDR3. Germline V CDR1 and CDR2: ENHRY, SYGVKD. CDR3 nucleotides: TGTGCCATCTCCCCGAGCAATCAGCCCCAGCATTTT. Amino acids: CAISPSNQPQHF.

CDR3 coding DNA: TGTGCCAGCACCATCCAAGAGGCATCTGGTATGGGAGCTTTCTTT. Translated: CASTIQEASGMGAFF. The rearrangement joins TRBV7-9 to TRBJ1-1; no clear D gene. The CDR3 totals 15 residues. CDR1 SEHNR and CDR2 FQNEAQ come from the germline V gene (reference sequence). Trimming pared 7 bases from V and 10 bases from J, leaving 25 bases between. Using reference TRBV7-9 and TRBJ1-1 for the parts outside the CDR3, the full variable domain is DTGVSQNPRHKITKRGQNVTFRCDPISEHNRLYWYRQTLGQGPEFLTYFQNEAQLEKSRLLSDRFSAERPKGSFSTLEIQRTEQGDSAMYLCASTIQEASGMGAFFGQGTRLTVV.

This chain connects TRBV9 to TRBJ2-3, with D unresolved. Germline values: CDR1 SGDLS, CDR2 YYNGEE. V was shortened by 0 bases and J by 2 bases, with 10 bases between the two germline ends. CDR3 size: 15 residues. The CDR3 is CASSVGPLATDTQYF. Here the CDR3 DNA reads TGTGCCAGCAGCGTAGGACCGTTAGCCACAGATACGCAGTATTTT.